These 28 T cell receptor beta chains originate from one sample sequenced in a study of regulatory T cells in long-lasting Graves disease. CDR3-region Arm-PCR and iRepertoire HTBI primers produced the TCR beta libraries. Using its own MiXCR run on the multiplex PCR reads, TCRdb lists one record per CDR3 protein. The sample shows roughly 490,000 distinct CDR3 sequences, 20% to 25% of them seen only once. Time point meaning: persistent/refractory GD, antithyroid drugs over 5 years with positive TRAb. The authors made the TCR library using RNA they extracted from PBMCs. The sequencing used peripheral blood mononuclear cells (PBMCs), collected when the disease was refractory, from a patient treated with antithyroid drugs. The receptors shown here come from a female donor with Graves disease.

This clonotype has only a few counts. The V and J genes are TRBV19 and TRBJ1-4; TRBD1 might be the D (5 bases). Trimming pared 5 bases from V and 7 bases from J, leaving 20 bases between. Germline V gene data show CDR1 as LNHDA and CDR2 as SQIVND (reference sequence). This CDR3 comprises 16 residues. This CDR3 reads CASSPAQPGLGEKLFF. CDR3 bases: TGTGCCAGTAGTCCGGCTCAGCCGGGGCTGGGTGAAAAACTGTTTTTT.

This clonotype was seen more than once but under ten times. Here the CDR3 DNA reads TGTGCCAGCAGTTTACCCGGACAGGGGGCTTTCTTT. Translated: CASSLPGQGAFF. The chain is built from TRBV28 and TRBJ1-1; TRBD1 agrees at 9 bases. Per germline, CDR1 MDHEN and CDR2 SYDVKM. CDR3 length: 12 residues. Trimming cost V 2 bases and J 11 bases; bases outside gene matches: 3. Full variable domain (rest looked up from reference TRBV28 and TRBJ1-1): DVKVTQSSRYLVKRTGEKVFLECVQDMDHENMFWYRQDPGLGLRLIYFSYDVKMKEKGDIPEGYSVSREKKERFSLILESASTNQTSMYLCASSLPGQGAFFGQGTRLTVV.

This rearrangement joins TRBV2 to TRBJ2-7; D is undetermined. Germline CDR1 is SNHLY and CDR2 is FYNNEI. Trimming cost V 1 base and J 0 bases, with 13 bases left between them. The CDR3 contains 16 residues. CDR3: CASSEGGRMSSYEQYF. DNA for the CDR3: TGTGCCAGCAGTGAAGGTGGCAGGATGAGCTCCTACGAGCAGTACTTC.

J is TRBJ1-2 and V is TRBV10-3; perhaps TRBD1 as D (6 bases). This CDR3 spans 14 amino acids. The germline V gene encodes CDR1 ENHRY and CDR2 SYGVKD. V dropped 3 bases and J dropped 8 bases, with 16 bases sitting between them. CDR3 protein: CAISERSTGRGYTF. For the CDR3, the DNA is TGTGCCATCAGTGAACGATCGACAGGCCGCGGCTACACCTTC.

There are many counts of this clonotype. The gene calls are TRBV2 and TRBJ1-1; D ambiguous. Looked up from germline, CDR1 is SNHLY and CDR2 is FYNNEI. The CDR3 extends over 14 amino acids. V gave up 4 bases and J gave up 1 base, with 10 bases separating them. CDR3 residues: CASSVLFQNTEAFF. The CDR3 nucleotides are TGTGCCAGCAGTGTGTTGTTCCAGAACACTGAAGCTTTCTTT.

There are many counts of this clonotype. The chain employs TRBV7-2 and TRBJ2-7; tentative D call: TRBD2 (5 bases). Per germline, CDR1 SGHTA and CDR2 FQGNSA. Trimming stripped 5 bases from V and 0 bases from J, with 14 bases between. This CDR3 has 15 residues. In DNA, the CDR3 is TGTGCCAGCAGCCGCCCCCGGGGTTCCTCCTACGAGCAGTACTTC. It translates to CASSRPRGSSYEQYF.

This clonotype was recorded at least ten times. This rearrangement joins TRBV24-1 to TRBJ2-7, with D possibly matching TRBD2 (5 bases). V was cut by 2 bases and J by 6 bases, with 19 bases left in between. Germline assignment: CDR1 KGHDR and CDR2 SFDVKD. The CDR3 is 16 residues long. The CDR3 DNA follows: TGTGCCACCAGTGATTCATCTCCCGCATATCGGGGCGAGCAGTACTTC. Translation: CATSDSSPAYRGEQYF.

Written as DNA, the CDR3 is TGTGCCAGCAGGACTAGCGTCGACAATGAGCAGTTCTTC. It specifies CASRTSVDNEQFF. The rearrangement joins TRBV7-6 to TRBJ2-1; the match to TRBD2 covers 8 bases. V gave up 6 bases and J gave up 5 bases; unmatched junction bases: 3. This CDR3 is 13 amino acids long. Per the germline V gene, CDR1 is SGHVS and CDR2 is FNYEAQ.

This clonotype appeared a few times. The CDR3, as DNA: TGTGCCACCAGCACAAGAAGGCTGGCGGCTCAGCCCCAGCATTTT. Residues: CATSTRRLAAQPQHF. The rearrangement joins TRBV15 to TRBJ1-5; no clear D. Trimming took off 4 bases at V and 6 bases at J, with 16 bases between the two ends. This CDR3 has 15 residues. Germline CDR1 is LNHNV and CDR2 is YYDKDF (reference sequence).

This clonotype was observed a few times. This chain connects TRBV7-6 to TRBJ1-4, with D maybe TRBD1 (6 bases). The CDR3 totals 17 residues. V shed 4 bases and J shed 8 bases, with 23 bases lying between them. The germline CDR1 and CDR2 sequences are SGHVS and FNYEAQ. CDR3 loop: CASSSTAHREIKEKLFF. In nucleotides, the CDR3 is TGTGCCAGCAGCTCAACGGCCCACAGGGAAATTAAAGAAAAACTGTTTTTT.

This clonotype has at least ten counts. The chain employs TRBV7-2 and TRBJ2-7, with 8 bases that match TRBD1. Germline V gene sequence: CDR1 SGHTA, CDR2 FQGNSA. J gave up 4 bases and V 4 bases, and 9 bases lay outside the gene matches. This CDR3 spans 15 amino acids. The CDR3 nucleotides read TGTGCCAGCAGCTCAGGACAGGGATTGATGTACGAGCAGTACTTC. This encodes CASSSGQGLMYEQYF.

This clonotype was recorded many times. V usage is TRBV12-3 or TRBV12-4 and J usage is TRBJ1-1; the D gene is possibly TRBD1 (5 bases). This CDR3 has 12 amino acids. V lost 5 bases and J 6 bases, leaving 10 bases between the germline ends. As DNA, the CDR3 is TGTGCCAGCAGTACCAGGGTGGCTGAAGCTTTCTTT. Translated: CASSTRVAEAFF.

A remark on this clonotype: Relative to the germline gene, one junction end is altered; a read error may explain this. The chain uses TRBV29-1 and TRBJ1-1; TRBD1 might be the D (6 bases). This CDR3 is 16 amino acids long. Germline CDR1 is SQVTM and CDR2 is ANQGSEA. CDR3 protein: CRVDETTHRANTEAFF. CDR3 DNA sequence: TGCCGCGTTGACGAGACAACCCACAGGGCTAACACTGAAGCTTTCTTT.

This clonotype was seen only a few times. This may arise from a read error, as a much more abundant clone is one base away. The V gene is TRBV12-3 or TRBV12-4, the J gene TRBJ2-7; 7 nucleotides align to TRBD1. This CDR3 has 13 amino acids. CDR3 DNA sequence: TGTGCCAGCAGTATCCGGACAGGTTACGGGCAGTACTTC. Translated: CASSIRTGYGQYF.

This clonotype came up many times. This sequence joins TRBV12-3 or TRBV12-4 and TRBJ1-6; no clear D. Trimming took 3 bases from V and 5 from J, leaving 8 bases between them. The CDR3 extends over 14 amino acids. The CDR3 is CASSFNSDNSPLHF. In DNA form, the CDR3 reads TGTGCCAGCAGTTTTAACAGTGATAATTCACCCCTCCACTTT.

The genes are TRBV19 and TRBJ1-1; 9 bases agree with TRBD1. V trimming: 7 bases; J trimming: 5 bases; junction bases outside the gene matches: 14. The CDR3 extends over 16 amino acids. CDR1 is LNHDA and CDR2 is SQIVND in the germline V gene (reference sequence). Here the CDR3 reads CASTALDRGIGTEAFF. CDR3 in DNA: TGTGCCAGTACCGCCCTGGACAGGGGAATAGGTACTGAAGCTTTCTTT.

The chain employs TRBV27 and TRBJ1-6, with D tentatively TRBD1 (5 bases). Germline V CDR1 and CDR2: MNHEY, SMNVEV (reference sequence). V was trimmed by 4 bases and J by 10 bases, leaving 17 bases between them. This CDR3 has 15 residues. The CDR3 DNA reads as TGTGCCAGCAGTTCGCCGGGACCGGCGGGGTCACCCCTCCACTTT. Amino acid sequence: CASSSPGPAGSPLHF.

This clonotype showed up many times. V gene TRBV6-1 combines with J gene TRBJ1-5, with 7 bases identical to TRBD1. V was pared by 6 bases and J by 3 bases, with 8 bases of the junction left unmatched. The CDR3 sequence is 15 residues long. The germline V gene has CDR1 MNHNS and CDR2 SASEGT. DNA for the CDR3: TGTGCCAGCAGAGGGGCAAGGGGGCTCAATCAGCCCCAGCATTTT. Encoded protein: CASRGARGLNQPQHF.

This chain joins TRBV6-1 and TRBJ2-1, with a possible D match to TRBD2 (5 bases). The V end lost 2 bases, the J end lost 13 bases, and 18 bases lay between the germline ends. Germline loops: CDR1 MNHNS, CDR2 SASEGT. This CDR3 is built from 14 residues. The chain's CDR3 is CASSEMMFSGYQFF. CDR3 nucleotides: TGTGCCAGCAGTGAAATGATGTTTTCGGGGTACCAGTTCTTC.

V is TRBV5-4 and J is TRBJ2-2; TRBD2 aligns across 10 bases. Germline V gene lookup returns CDR1 SGHNT and CDR2 YYREEE (reference sequence). With V trimmed by 0 bases and J by 7 bases, 6 bases remained unmatched. The length of the CDR3 is 16 residues. CDR3 residues: CASSLGLAGQGGELFF. In DNA form, the CDR3 reads TGTGCCAGCAGCTTGGGACTAGCGGGTCAGGGCGGGGAGCTGTTTTTT.

This chain uses TRBV7-3 with TRBJ2-6; 7 bases agree with TRBD1. This CDR3 has 14 residues. The V gene's germline CDR1 is SGHTA and CDR2 FQGTGA. V lost 4 bases, J lost 3 bases, and 0 bases stayed unmatched. The CDR3 coding sequence is TGTGCCAGCAGCTACAGGGGTGGGGCCAACGTCCTGACTTTC. It specifies CASSYRGGANVLTF.

This chain links TRBV11-3 with TRBJ2-7; the D is unclear. The CDR3 runs to 13 residues. Trimming pared 5 bases from V and 1 base from J, leaving 9 bases between. Germline assignment: CDR1 SGHNT and CDR2 YENEEA. This chain's CDR3 is CASSRWGSYEQYF. For the CDR3, the DNA is TGTGCCAGCAGCCGGTGGGGATCCTACGAGCAGTACTTC. Combining the CDR3 with reference TRBV11-3 and TRBJ2-7 gives the whole variable domain EAGVVQSPRYKIIEKKQPVAFWCNPISGHNTLYWYLQNLGQGPELLIRYENEEAVDDSQLPKDRFSAERLKGVDSTLKIQPAELGDSAVYLCASSRWGSYEQYFGPGTRLTVT.

This clonotype has at least ten counts. The J gene is TRBJ1-4, the V gene TRBV28, with 9 bases identical to TRBD1. Germline CDR1 reads MDHEN; CDR2 reads SYDVKM. J lost 8 bases, V lost 4 bases, and 5 bases had no gene match. CDR3 length: 14 amino acids. The CDR3 here is CASSSGQGIEKLFF. For the CDR3, the DNA is TGTGCCAGCAGTTCGGGACAGGGTATCGAAAAACTGTTTTTT.

J is TRBJ2-7 and V is TRBV7-9; TRBD2 aligns across 7 bases. Germline V gene sequence: CDR1 SEHNR, CDR2 FQNEAQ (reference sequence). V trimming: 6 bases; J trimming: 4 bases; junction bases outside the gene matches: 6. CDR3 length equals 13 residues. Here the CDR3 reads CASRWEGSYEQYF. CDR3 in DNA: TGTGCCAGCAGGTGGGAGGGGTCGTACGAGCAGTACTTC.

This clonotype occurred a few times. This chain links TRBV7-8 with TRBJ1-1, with no clear D. The V end lost 6 bases, the J end lost 7 bases, and 15 bases lay between the germline ends. Germline V lookup: CDR1 SGHVS, CDR2 FQNEAQ. This CDR3 spans 13 amino acids. The CDR3 nucleotides read TGTGCCAGCAGAACACTGGAGGCCTTTGAAGCTTTCTTT. The encoded protein is CASRTLEAFEAFF.

As to this clonotype: The conserved phenylalanine or tryptophan is not found at the CDR3 terminus, so this likely reflects a read error. The chain couples TRBV4-2 to TRBJ2-1, with unresolved D. The CDR3 length is 13 residues. Germline V gives CDR1 LGHNA, CDR2 YNFKEQ. Trimming removed 1 base from V and 5 bases from J, with 6 bases in between. The CDR3 loop reads CASSQVGNNEQFS. DNA of the CDR3: TGTGCCAGCAGCCAAGTAGGAAACAATGAGCAGTTCTCC.

The chain uses TRBV28 and TRBJ1-2; D perhaps matches TRBD1 (5 bases). The CDR3 has 14 amino acids. CDR1 is MDHEN and CDR2 is SYDVKM in the germline V gene. V was trimmed by 5 bases and J by 2 bases, leaving 12 bases between them. The CDR3 bases are TGTGCCAGCAGTAGGTCAGGGATCAACTATGGCTACACCTTC. Its protein product is CASSRSGINYGYTF.

In its sample, this clonotype was seen many times. The rearrangement uses TRBV6-1 and TRBJ2-5; D could derive from TRBD1 or TRBD2 (5 bases each). The CDR3 runs to 14 residues. Trimming removed 5 bases from V and 3 bases from J, with 13 bases in between. Per germline, CDR1 MNHNS and CDR2 SASEGT. CDR3 loop: CASSLQRGEETQYF. DNA for the CDR3: TGTGCCAGCAGTCTCCAAAGAGGGGAAGAGACCCAGTACTTC.